These 8 T cell receptor beta chains were all obtained from the same sample, sequenced in a study of patients and donors after allogeneic stem cell transplantation. TCRdb used MiXCR to reprocess the RT-PCR reads, holding one entry per CDR3 protein. The sample records approximately 170,000 distinct CDR3 sequences, about 32% being singletons. Sequenced input: blood, either unsorted or a sorted T cell fraction (not recorded which). The receptors shown here come from a human donor who was either an allogeneic HSCT recipient or a stem cell or donor lymphocyte infusion donor (not recorded which). It is not recorded whose cells these are; they may come from a transplant donor.

The chain uses TRBV27 and TRBJ2-3; D is possibly TRBD1 (6 bases). The CDR3 length is 15 residues. V was clipped by 2 bases and J by 5 bases, with 14 bases between them. In germline, CDR1 is MNHEY, CDR2 SMNVEV (reference sequence). DNA of the CDR3: TGTGCCAGCAGTTTAGGGGGCCCCTGGGGAGATACGCAGTATTTT. It encodes CASSLGGPWGDTQYF.

The chain combines TRBV29-1 with TRBJ2-3; D may correspond to TRBD1 or TRBD2 (6 bases each). This CDR3 has 13 amino acids. V was clipped by 4 bases and J by 3 bases, with 11 bases between them. The V gene's germline CDR1 is SQVTM and CDR2 ANQGSEA. The CDR3 protein is CSVGRGRTDTQYF. In DNA, the CDR3 is TGCAGCGTTGGTCGGGGGCGGACAGATACGCAGTATTTT.

This sequence joins TRBV12-3 or TRBV12-4 and TRBJ1-6; D is unclear. V was pared by 6 bases and J by 7 bases, with 7 bases between. This CDR3 has 12 residues. CDR3 loop: CASSLTNSPLHF. DNA of the CDR3: TGTGCCAGCAGCTTGACCAATTCACCCCTCCACTTT.

The V call is TRBV28, the J call TRBJ1-6; D ambiguous. Germline CDR1 is MDHEN and CDR2 is SYDVKM. V was pared by 6 bases and J by 8 bases, with 11 bases between. There are 13 residues in the CDR3. CDR3 sequence (DNA): TGTGCCAGCAGGTACTCGCGGGATTCACCCCTCCACTTT. Protein product: CASRYSRDSPLHF.

The V gene is TRBV7-3, the J gene TRBJ2-3; D unresolved. Germline loops: CDR1 SGHTA, CDR2 FQGTGA. The CDR3 extends over 13 amino acids. The ends were cut back, 4 bases at V and 4 bases at J, with 9 bases in the middle. CDR3 amino acids: CASSYLYSDTQYF. The CDR3, as DNA: TGTGCCAGCAGCTACCTTTATTCAGATACGCAGTATTTT.

This clonotype appeared once. This chain links TRBV12-3 or TRBV12-4 with TRBJ2-5, with a possible D match to TRBD1 (5 bases). V was pared by 5 bases and J by 5 bases, with 15 bases between. The CDR3 is 14 residues long. CDR3 sequence: CASSRPGYGETQYF. CDR3 bases: TGTGCCAGCAGTCGCCCAGGGTATGGGGAGACCCAGTACTTC.

This clonotype was detected only a few times. The rearrangement joins TRBV7-6 to TRBJ1-2, with unresolved D. This CDR3 is built from 14 residues. Germline CDR1 SGHVS, CDR2 FNYEAQ. With 5 bases removed from V and 1 base from J, the gap between germline ends came to 11 bases. The CDR3 is CASSVQEFNYGYTF. CDR3 DNA: TGTGCCAGCAGCGTCCAGGAGTTTAACTATGGCTACACCTTC.

The rearrangement uses TRBV10-3 and TRBJ2-1; no definite D call. CDR3 length: 15 amino acids. The V and J ends lost 4 bases and 0 bases respectively, with 10 bases between them. CDR1 and CDR2 from the germline V gene are ENHRY and SYGVKD. CDR3 sequence (DNA): TGTGCCATCAGTGTATCGGTTAACTCCTACAATGAGCAGTTCTTC. Protein sequence: CAISVSVNSYNEQFF.